This T cell receptor beta chain came from a study of blood T cell repertoires in COVID-19. Overall study: Researchers got acute and convalescent COVID-19 samples from the United States, Italy and Spain.

The CDR3 covers 14 residues. V was shortened by 3 bases and J by 8 bases, with 12 bases between the two germline ends. Germline CDR1 is SGHKS and CDR2 is YYEKEE (reference sequence). The method was immunoSEQ multiplex PCR; TCRdb's version includes in-frame clones alone and lacks a portion of them. Here the sample spans about 90,000 clones, around 90% being singletons. The sequenced material came from peripheral blood. The receptor was isolated from a man over 45 with COVID-19, enrolled during active disease. V and J are TRBV5-5 and TRBJ2-6; the D gene is possibly TRBD1 (6 bases). CDR3 in DNA: TGTGCCAGCAGCTCTATTACAGGGTCCAACGTCCTGACTTTC. It translates to CASSSITGSNVLTF.